This TCR beta chain was recorded in a study of Tregs in tolerant kidney transplant recipients. For this clone: Its target is not known. One end of the junction varies from germline; a read error may be responsible. The same CDR3 can be traced to other DNA sequences in this sample.

The table came from immunoSEQ multiplex PCR; TCRdb's copy has only in-frame clones and leaves some out. Of under 90,000 clones in the sample, over 75% were seen once. Recipients received nonmyeloablative bone marrow transplants from related graft donors, with transient mixed chimerism. Unstimulated Tregs (CD4+CD25+CD127-) and CD4+CD25- non-Tregs were sorted from PBMCs. Study conclusions and caveats: In tolerant patients, donor-specific Tregs outgrew total Tregs, suggesting antigen-driven expansion. Findings come from small patient numbers and require larger validation. No direct test of biological reproducibility was done here.

This sample comprised CD4+ T cells from blood (PBMCs), obtained 24 months after the transplant. This clonotype was obtained from a human patient who received a combined kidney and bone marrow transplant. Some T cells may be the graft donor's.

CDR3: CASSLDSIYNSPLHF. The CDR3 DNA reads TGTGCCAGCAGTCTGGACAGTATCTATAATTCCCCCCTCCACTTT. The V call is TRBV27, the J call TRBJ1-6, with D possibly being TRBD1 (6 bases). From germline, CDR1 is MNHEY and CDR2 SMNVEV (reference sequence). The CDR3 covers 15 residues.